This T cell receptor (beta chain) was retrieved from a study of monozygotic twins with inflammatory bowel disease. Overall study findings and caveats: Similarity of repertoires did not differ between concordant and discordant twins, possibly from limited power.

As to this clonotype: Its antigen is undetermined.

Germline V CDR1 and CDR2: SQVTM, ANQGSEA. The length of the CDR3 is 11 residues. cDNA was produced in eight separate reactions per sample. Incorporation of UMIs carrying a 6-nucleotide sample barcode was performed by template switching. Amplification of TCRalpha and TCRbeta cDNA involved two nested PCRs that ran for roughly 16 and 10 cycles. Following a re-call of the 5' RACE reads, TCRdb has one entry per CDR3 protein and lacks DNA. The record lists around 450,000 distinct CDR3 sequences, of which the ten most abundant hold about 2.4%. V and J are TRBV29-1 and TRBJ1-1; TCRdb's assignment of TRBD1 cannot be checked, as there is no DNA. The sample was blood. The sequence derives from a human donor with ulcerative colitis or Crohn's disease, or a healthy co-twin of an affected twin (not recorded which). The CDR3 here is CSVNSGTEAFF.